This record covers a single T cell receptor beta chain. This sample was taken from a study of T cell changes during pregnancy in multiple sclerosis. This table comes from immunoSEQ multiplex PCR, and its TCRdb copy is limited to in-frame clones, with some not included. The sample includes 100,000 to 150,000 clones, over 85% of them seen just once. Trimming took 3 bases from V and 0 from J; bases not matched to a gene: 9. The CDR3 is made up of 17 amino acids. Germline CDR1 is SGHRS and CDR2 is YFSETQ. This sequence joins TRBV5-1 and TRBJ2-1, with 7 bases lining up with TRBD2. The specimen comprised peripheral blood, sampled before pregnancy. The TCR originated in a female donor with multiple sclerosis, enrolled in a pregnancy study. CDR3 sequence (DNA): TGCGCCAGCAGCTCGATAGCGGGCAGGCGCTCCTACAATGAGCAGTTCTTC. Amino acid sequence: CASSSIAGRRSYNEQFF.